This TCR beta chain was obtained from a study of PD-1 blockade in classical Hodgkin lymphoma. About this clone: Its antigen is not known.

Patients all relapsed after autologous stem cell transplantation, and there was variation in brentuximab vedotin exposure. Study results and caveats: Patients excluded were those beginning nivolumab under 1 year after ASCT. The diversity seen at baseline in complete responders resembled that of newly diagnosed patients.

Clones were read by immunoSEQ multiplex PCR, and TCRdb kept only the in-frame ones, dropping some. The sample contains roughly 41,000 clones, just over 85% of which appear only once. The clonotype originates from a human donor with classical Hodgkin lymphoma. Sequencing used peripheral blood mononuclear cells (PBMCs), obtained before the second cycle of nivolumab.

The CDR3 here is CASSYGGQILEAFF. The CDR3 DNA is TGTGCCAGCAGTTACGGGGGACAGATCCTTGAAGCTTTCTTT. The chain recombines TRBV6-6 with TRBJ1-1; 7 nucleotides align to TRBD1. V shed 2 bases and J 7 bases; nucleotides not matched to a gene: 7. Germline V gene lookup returns CDR1 MNHNY and CDR2 SVGAGI (reference sequence). The CDR3 consists of 14 residues.